Listed below are T cell receptor beta chains from one sample, sequenced in a study of PD-1 blockade in classical Hodgkin lymphoma. Assay used: immunoSEQ multiplex PCR; TCRdb lists only in-frame clones, some missing. The sample includes fewer than 35,000 clones, 85% to 95% of them seen just once. Sequenced material: peripheral blood mononuclear cells (PBMCs). These receptors were obtained from a human donor with classical Hodgkin lymphoma. CDR3s include the opening cysteine and the closing phenylalanine or tryptophan. Fields, in order: V gene, CDR3 protein.

V: TRBV10-3; CDR3: CAISESRFNTEAFF
V: TRBV7-2; CDR3: CASSQRRVRDRREKLFF
V: TRBV18; CDR3: CASSLQGAGNTIYF
V: TRBV11-3; CDR3: CASSFDASSYEQYF
V: TRBV6-5; CDR3: CASRPGGGLGYGYTF
V: TRBV2; CDR3: CASRRLPDRGQNIQYF
V: TRBV27; CDR3: CASSFSTGQGTNTEAFF
V: TRBV7-9; CDR3: CASSLGTSHNEQFF
V: TRBV6-5; CDR3: CASSNRQGLGEKLFF
V: TRBV9; CDR3: CASSGDWRGQPQHF
V: TRBV28; CDR3: CASSRGQGGEQYF
V: TRBV6-6; CDR3: CASSYGTSAGELFF
V: TRBV19; CDR3: CASSIQPGQGRGTQYF